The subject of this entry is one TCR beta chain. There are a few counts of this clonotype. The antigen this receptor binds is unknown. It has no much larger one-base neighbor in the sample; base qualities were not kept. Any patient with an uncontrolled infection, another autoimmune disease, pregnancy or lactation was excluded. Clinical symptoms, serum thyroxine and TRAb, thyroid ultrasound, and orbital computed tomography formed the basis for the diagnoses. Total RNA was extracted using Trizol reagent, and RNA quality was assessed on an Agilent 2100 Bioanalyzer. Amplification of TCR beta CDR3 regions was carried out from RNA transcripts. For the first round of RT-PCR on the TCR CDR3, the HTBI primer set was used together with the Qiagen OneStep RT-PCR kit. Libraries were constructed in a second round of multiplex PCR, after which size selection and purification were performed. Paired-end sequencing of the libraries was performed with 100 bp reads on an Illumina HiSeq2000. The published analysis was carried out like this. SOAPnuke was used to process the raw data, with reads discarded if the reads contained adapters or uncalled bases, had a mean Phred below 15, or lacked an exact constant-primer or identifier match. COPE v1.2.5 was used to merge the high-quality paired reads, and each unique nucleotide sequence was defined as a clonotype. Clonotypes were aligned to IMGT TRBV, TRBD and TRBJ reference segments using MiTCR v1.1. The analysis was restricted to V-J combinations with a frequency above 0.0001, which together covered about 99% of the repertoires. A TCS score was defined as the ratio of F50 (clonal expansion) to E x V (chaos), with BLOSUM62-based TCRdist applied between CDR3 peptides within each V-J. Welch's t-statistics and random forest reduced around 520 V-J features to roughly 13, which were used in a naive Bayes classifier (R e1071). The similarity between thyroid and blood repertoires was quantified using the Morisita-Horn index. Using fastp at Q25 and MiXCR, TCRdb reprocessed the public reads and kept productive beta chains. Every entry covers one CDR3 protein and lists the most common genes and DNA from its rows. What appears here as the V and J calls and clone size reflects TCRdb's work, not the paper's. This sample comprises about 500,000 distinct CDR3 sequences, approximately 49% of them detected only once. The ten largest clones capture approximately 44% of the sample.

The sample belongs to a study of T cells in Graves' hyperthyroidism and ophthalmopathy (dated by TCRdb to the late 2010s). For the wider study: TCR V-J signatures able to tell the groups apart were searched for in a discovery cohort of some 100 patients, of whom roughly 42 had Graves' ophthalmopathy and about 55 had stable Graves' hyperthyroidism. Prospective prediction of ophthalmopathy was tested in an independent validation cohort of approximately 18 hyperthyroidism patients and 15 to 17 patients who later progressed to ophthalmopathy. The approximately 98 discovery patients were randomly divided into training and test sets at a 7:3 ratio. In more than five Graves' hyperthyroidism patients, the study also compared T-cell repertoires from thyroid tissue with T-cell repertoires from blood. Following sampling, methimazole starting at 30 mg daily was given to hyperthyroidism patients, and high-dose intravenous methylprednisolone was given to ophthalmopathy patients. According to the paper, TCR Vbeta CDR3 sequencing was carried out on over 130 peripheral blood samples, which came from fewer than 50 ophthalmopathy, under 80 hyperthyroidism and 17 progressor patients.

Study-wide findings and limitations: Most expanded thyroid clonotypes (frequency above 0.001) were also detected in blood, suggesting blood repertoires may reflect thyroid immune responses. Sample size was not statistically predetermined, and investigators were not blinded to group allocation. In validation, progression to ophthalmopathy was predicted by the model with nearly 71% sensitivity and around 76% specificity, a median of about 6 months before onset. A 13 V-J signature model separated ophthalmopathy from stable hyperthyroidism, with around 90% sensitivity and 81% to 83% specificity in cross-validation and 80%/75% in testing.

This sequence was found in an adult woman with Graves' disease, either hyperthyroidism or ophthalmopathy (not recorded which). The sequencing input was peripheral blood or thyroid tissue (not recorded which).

DNA sequence: TGTGCCATCACCGACAGGGTGTCTCAGCCCCAGCATTTT. It encodes CAITDRVSQPQHF. The rearrangement combines TRBV6-6 with TRBJ1-5, and 7 junction bases match TRBD1. Trimming leaves V shorter by 10 bases and J shorter by 6 bases, with the junction holding 9 bases beyond the gene matches. Its CDR3 holds 13 amino acids, cysteine through phenylalanine. The only DNA kept is the CDR3, 39 bases in frame from the first base. The CDR1 and CDR2 encoded by the germline V gene (reference sequence) are MNHNY and SVGAGI.